The 29 T cell receptor beta chains below all came from one sample that was sequenced in a study of blood T cell repertoires in COVID-19. Repertoires were generated with immunoSEQ multiplex PCR, while TCRdb's copy carries only in-frame clones and drops some. The data contain some 400,000 clones, about nine tenths of them singletons. Input material: PBMCs or T cells enriched from blood (not recorded which). The receptors were sampled from a young woman who had recovered from COVID-19.

The rearrangement uses TRBV18 and TRBJ2-5, with 7 bases aligning to TRBD1. The junction had 4 bases not matched to a gene; V was cut back by 4 bases and J by 5 bases. Germline CDR1 KGHSH, CDR2 LQKENI. The CDR3 is made up of 13 amino acids. In DNA, the CDR3 is TGTGCCAGCTCACGACAGGGTGGGGAGACCCAGTACTTC. Protein: CASSRQGGETQYF.

J is TRBJ1-5 and V is TRBV6-6; D is uncertain. V lost 5 bases to trimming and J lost 1 base, with 12 bases between them. The CDR3 runs 15 residues. Germline CDR1 is MNHNY and CDR2 is SVGAGI (reference sequence). CDR3 DNA: TGTGCCAGCAGTCCCCGGACGGGAAGCAATCAGCCCCAGCATTTT. It codes for CASSPRTGSNQPQHF.

The V and J genes are TRBV6-5 and TRBJ1-6; 7 bases agree with TRBD1. This CDR3 has 13 residues. With V trimmed by 10 bases and J by 8 bases, 8 bases remained unmatched. In germline, CDR1 is MNHEY, CDR2 SVGAGI. Written as DNA, the CDR3 is TGTGCCACATCTAGGGACAGCCATTCACCCCTCCACTTT. Residues: CATSRDSHSPLHF.

V usage is TRBV6-4 and J usage is TRBJ1-1; the D is unclear. Germline lookup yields CDR1 MRHNA and CDR2 SNTAGT. V was pared by 0 bases and J by 6 bases, with 8 bases between. The CDR3 loop spans 13 amino acids. For the CDR3, the DNA is TGTGCCAGCAGTGACTCAGGAGGCGCTGAAGCTTTCTTT. Its translation: CASSDSGGAEAFF.

The chain uses TRBV6-2 or TRBV6-3 and TRBJ2-2; tentative D call: TRBD2 (5 bases). CDR3 length equals 14 residues. With 4 bases removed from V and 4 bases from J, the gap between germline ends came to 10 bases. The germline V gene has CDR1 MNHEY and CDR2 SVGEGT. CDR3 residues: CASSSQGGTGELFF. As DNA, the CDR3 is TGTGCCAGCAGTTCTCAAGGAGGCACCGGGGAGCTGTTTTTT.

This chain links TRBV27 with TRBJ2-7; 7 bases map to TRBD1. This CDR3 is 14 amino acids long. Trimming removed 6 bases from V and 4 bases from J; junction bases left unmatched: 9. The germline V gene has CDR1 MNHEY and CDR2 SMNVEV (reference sequence). CDR3 protein: CASSPGQTRYEQYF. The CDR3 DNA follows: TGTGCCAGCAGCCCGGGACAGACACGGTACGAGCAGTACTTC.

This chain joins TRBV6-5 and TRBJ1-1; D call uncertain. The germline V gene has CDR1 MNHEY and CDR2 SVGAGI. Trimming stripped 1 base from V and 7 bases from J, with 13 bases between. The CDR3 length is 14 residues. In DNA, the CDR3 is TGTGCCAGCAGTTACTTAGTAGGAGCGATTGAAGCTTTCTTT. Translation: CASSYLVGAIEAFF.

J is TRBJ1-1 and V is TRBV11-2; TRBD1 might be the D (5 bases). Germline V lookup: CDR1 SGHAT, CDR2 FQNNGV. The CDR3 loop spans 16 amino acids. Trimming stripped 2 bases from V and 1 base from J, with 14 bases between. CDR3 DNA: TGTGCCAGCAGCTTATTCGGGGGAGTGGGGAACACTGAAGCTTTCTTT. This sequence encodes CASSLFGGVGNTEAFF.

The sample holds one count of this clone. The chain links TRBV3-1 (or the pseudogene TRBV3-2) to TRBJ2-1, with 13 positions matching TRBD2. V lost 3 bases to trimming and J lost 7 bases; unmatched junction nucleotides: 6. The CDR3 runs 16 residues. Germline V CDR1 and CDR2: LGHDT, YNNKEL (reference sequence). The CDR3 DNA reads as TGTGCCAGCAGCCATGGGGGACTAGCGGGGTCTAATGAGCAGTTCTTC. This codes for CASSHGGLAGSNEQFF.

The chain couples TRBV5-1 to TRBJ2-2; TRBD1 might be the D (6 bases). V was trimmed by 3 bases and J by 1 base, leaving 13 bases between them. The CDR3 extends over 16 amino acids. Germline-derived CDR1 and CDR2 are SGHRS and YFSETQ. CDR3 region: CASSSPGDMNTGELFF. DNA for the CDR3: TGCGCCAGCAGCTCCCCTGGGGACATGAACACCGGGGAGCTGTTTTTT.

This sequence joins TRBV5-1 and TRBJ1-6, with TRBD1 matching over 12 bases. Trimming cost V 4 bases and J 13 bases; bases outside gene matches: 6. Germline lookup yields CDR1 SGHRS and CDR2 YFSETQ. CDR3 size: 14 residues. CDR3 DNA: TGCGCCAGCAGCGGGGACAGGGGGCCCGATCCCCTCCACTTT. Translation: CASSGDRGPDPLHF.

V is TRBV6-5 and J is TRBJ2-2; possible D gene TRBD1, 5 bases. Germline-derived CDR1 and CDR2 are MNHEY and SVGAGI. The length of the CDR3 is 16 residues. Trimming stripped 4 bases from V and 3 bases from J, with 15 bases between. The CDR3 DNA reads TGTGCCAGCAGTTTAAGCCGACTCAGGGACACCGGGGAGCTGTTTTTT. This gives the protein CASSLSRLRDTGELFF.

The V call is TRBV10-3, the J call TRBJ2-3; 11 nucleotides match TRBD2. The CDR3 is 16 amino acids. The germline gives CDR1 ENHRY, CDR2 SYGVKD. The V segment lost 4 bases and the J segment 5 bases; nucleotides outside the gene matches: 8. CDR3 region: CAISVGSGRAGDTQYF. The CDR3 nucleotides read TGTGCCATCAGTGTGGGTAGCGGGAGGGCCGGAGATACGCAGTATTTT.

This clone was detected only once. The rearrangement links TRBV11-2 to TRBJ2-1; a possible D gene is TRBD1 (5 bases). Trimming removed 5 bases at V and 7 bases at J, with 18 bases between. CDR1 is SGHAT and CDR2 is FQNNGV in the germline V gene. The CDR3 length is 15 residues. The CDR3 region is CASSPGSLMRNEQFF. CDR3 nucleotide sequence: TGTGCCAGCAGCCCAGGGTCCCTCATGAGGAATGAGCAGTTCTTC.

The chain is built from TRBV18 and TRBJ1-4, with D hard to call. V was clipped by 3 bases and J by 2 bases, with 4 bases between them. This CDR3 is 13 amino acids long. Germline V gives CDR1 KGHSH, CDR2 LQKENI. As DNA, the CDR3 is TGTGCCAGCTCACCGCGGACTAATGAAAAACTGTTTTTT. Protein: CASSPRTNEKLFF.

This clone was counted once. The rearrangement links TRBV9 to TRBJ2-5, with D maybe TRBD1 (5 bases). The germline V gene encodes CDR1 SGDLS and CDR2 YYNGEE. V was trimmed by 3 bases and J by 5 bases, leaving 11 bases between them. This CDR3 region has 13 residues. CDR3 sequence (DNA): TGTGCCAGCAGCGGCAGGGTGCGGGAGACCCAGTACTTC. Translated, it gives CASSGRVRETQYF.

V usage is TRBV5-6 and J usage is TRBJ1-3; D unresolved. This CDR3 contains 12 residues. Trimming took off 0 bases at V and 5 bases at J, with 3 bases between the two ends. Germline V gene data show CDR1 as SGHDT and CDR2 as YYEEEE. Here the CDR3 DNA reads TGTGCCAGCAGCTTGGGGCGAAACACCATATATTTT. Its translation is CASSLGRNTIYF.

The chain joins TRBV24-1 to TRBJ2-3; a possible D gene is TRBD2 (6 bases). Germline V gene sequence: CDR1 KGHDR, CDR2 SFDVKD. The ends were cut back, 4 bases at V and 2 bases at J, with 15 bases in the middle. The CDR3 has 16 amino acids. CDR3 amino acids: CATSDSGLANTDTQYF. The CDR3 DNA follows: TGTGCCACCAGTGACTCGGGACTGGCGAACACAGATACGCAGTATTTT.

Written as DNA, the CDR3 is TGTGCCAGCAGCTTAACCTTCCGCGGGAGTAAAGAAAAACTGTTTTTT. It translates to CASSLTFRGSKEKLFF. The chain joins TRBV11-2 to TRBJ1-4; D uncertain. Looked up from germline, CDR1 is SGHAT and CDR2 is FQNNGV. CDR3 length: 16 amino acids. Trimming pared 2 bases from V and 8 bases from J, leaving 18 bases between.

The chain uses TRBV20-1 and TRBJ2-1; perhaps TRBD2 as D (5 bases). The CDR3 has 13 amino acids. With 3 bases removed from V and 6 bases from J, the gap between germline ends came to 12 bases. In germline, CDR1 is DFQATT, CDR2 SNEGSKA (reference sequence). CDR3 protein: CSASPLEGNEQFF. In nucleotides, the CDR3 is TGCAGTGCTAGTCCCCTCGAGGGCAATGAGCAGTTCTTC.

This chain connects TRBV6-5 to TRBJ2-7, with D maybe TRBD1 (5 bases). CDR1 MNHEY and CDR2 SVGAGI come from the germline V gene. CDR3 size: 14 residues. Trimming took off 7 bases at V and 2 bases at J, with 15 bases between the two ends. CDR3 loop: CASKLEDSAYEQYF. In DNA, the CDR3 is TGTGCCAGCAAACTTGAAGACAGCGCCTACGAGCAGTACTTC.

The V and J genes are TRBV3-1 (or the pseudogene TRBV3-2) and TRBJ1-2; 11 bases are a match to TRBD1. The J segment lost 0 bases and the V segment lost 1 base, leaving 1 base of the junction unmatched. The CDR3 is made up of 16 amino acids. Germline lookup yields CDR1 LGHDT and CDR2 YNNKEL (reference sequence). This chain's CDR3 is CASSQGDRGTNYGYTF. Written as DNA, the CDR3 is TGTGCCAGCAGCCAAGGGGACAGGGGGACTAACTATGGCTACACCTTC.

This chain connects TRBV28 to TRBJ2-7; 11 nucleotides align to TRBD1. The ends lost 6 bases at V and 0 bases at J; junction bases unmatched: 7. CDR1 MDHEN and CDR2 SYDVKM come from the germline V gene. CDR3 length equals 16 residues. CDR3 coding DNA: TGTGCCAGCAGCCACACAGGGACAGGGGGCTCCTACGAGCAGTACTTC. Its translation: CASSHTGTGGSYEQYF.

The J gene is TRBJ2-3, the V gene TRBV5-4; TRBD2 matches 13 bases. The CDR3 runs 17 residues. J lost 5 bases, V lost 5 bases, and 11 bases had no gene match. Germline CDR1 SGHNT, CDR2 YYREEE (reference sequence). CDR3: CASSLLGLAGVGDTQYF. As DNA, the CDR3 is TGTGCCAGCAGTCTCCTTGGACTAGCGGGAGTAGGAGATACGCAGTATTTT.

V is TRBV5-1 and J is TRBJ1-1, with D maybe TRBD1 (5 bases). The ends were cut back, 4 bases at V and 1 base at J, with 14 bases in the middle. Per the germline V gene, CDR1 is SGHRS and CDR2 is YFSETQ. The CDR3 has 15 residues. CDR3 loop: CASSTRPGGNTEAFF. CDR3 nucleotide sequence: TGCGCCAGCAGCACACGACCCGGGGGGAACACTGAAGCTTTCTTT.

CDR3 DNA sequence: TGCGCCAGCAGCCAAAGACTAGCGGGGGCTGATGAGCAGTTCTTC. This sequence encodes CASSQRLAGADEQFF. This chain connects TRBV4-1 to TRBJ2-1, with TRBD2 identical over 12 bases. The CDR3 has 15 residues. The germline CDR1 and CDR2 sequences are MGHRA and YSYEKL. The V segment lost 2 bases and the J segment 8 bases; nucleotides outside the gene matches: 4.

The chain uses TRBV6-2 or TRBV6-3 and TRBJ2-7; TRBD2 matches 11 bases. Germline lookup yields CDR1 MNHEY and CDR2 SVGEGT. V shed 6 bases and J 6 bases; nucleotides not matched to a gene: 10. The length of the CDR3 is 15 residues. The CDR3 sequence: CASSRVAGGPSEQYF. CDR3 nucleotide sequence: TGTGCCAGCAGCCGAGTAGCGGGAGGGCCGAGCGAGCAGTACTTC.

The gene calls are TRBV11-2 and TRBJ2-2, with D unresolved. The CDR3 extends over 15 amino acids. Per germline, CDR1 SGHAT and CDR2 FQNNGV. V was shortened by 2 bases and J by 1 base, with 8 bases between the two germline ends. CDR3 amino acids: CASSLKPGNTGELFF. DNA of the CDR3: TGTGCCAGCAGCTTAAAACCGGGGAACACCGGGGAGCTGTTTTTT.

The chain combines TRBV28 with TRBJ1-5, with a weak D call TRBD1 (6 bases). Germline V gene lookup returns CDR1 MDHEN and CDR2 SYDVKM. The CDR3 consists of 15 residues. Trimming shortened V by 2 bases and J by 3 bases, and 11 bases separated the two germline ends. The CDR3 loop reads CASSLPGHPNQPQHF. The CDR3 region has the DNA TGTGCCAGCAGTTTACCGGGACATCCCAATCAGCCCCAGCATTTT.